The present T cell receptor beta chain was sequenced within a study of shared clonotypes between healthy human individuals. Looking at the study overall: The composition of the donors was a couple of women and three men aged 18 to 49. Per donor, three plates held CD4 naive cells, three held CD4 memory, two held CD8 naive and one held CD8 memory. Notes on the study in general: Blood was the sole source, and tissue repertoires probably differ. A handful of donors shared 4.5% to 6.5% of their naive CD4 clonotypes.

A few counts support this clone. Its antigen is unknown. Trimming shortened V by 0 bases and J by 0 bases, and 6 bases separated the two germline ends. Germline CDR1 LNHDA, CDR2 SQIVND (reference sequence). The CDR3 sequence is 15 residues long. Repertoires were generated with immunoSEQ multiplex PCR, while TCRdb's copy carries only in-frame clones and drops some. The sample holds 950,000 to 1,300,000 clones, approximately 76% seen once. Source material: memory CD4+ T cells sorted from blood. Documented subset: CD45RA-negative fraction. This chain uses TRBV19 with TRBJ1-5; D is undetermined. This sequence originates from a young man in good health. CDR3 region: CASSIERNSNQPQHF. The DNA for the CDR3 is TGTGCCAGTAGTATAGAACGGAATAGCAATCAGCCCCAGCATTTT.